Following are 31 T cell receptor beta chains from one sample sequenced in a study of blood T cells in healthy people across ages. Alongside a J-beta primer mix, a sample-barcoded 5' primer served in a second PCR lasting 7 to 11 cycles. From the 5' RACE reads, TCRdb called clonotypes with MiXCR, one entry per CDR3 protein. The sample lists 850,000 or so distinct CDR3 sequences; under 30% were seen once. Sequencing was carried out using blood. The source is an elderly woman in good health.

This clonotype was observed many times. The chain uses TRBV20-1 and TRBJ2-7, with D tentatively TRBD1 (6 bases). This CDR3 region has 15 residues. CDR1 and CDR2 (germline): DFQATT, SNEGSKA (reference sequence). Trimming took off 1 base at V and 5 bases at J, with 18 bases between the two ends. CDR3 region: CSARAADRYDNEQYF. The DNA for the CDR3 is TGCAGTGCTAGAGCCGCTGACAGGTACGACAACGAGCAGTACTTC.

The chain employs TRBV9 and TRBJ2-7; no reliable D call. Per germline, CDR1 SGDLS and CDR2 YYNGEE. The V gene lost 0 bases and the J gene lost 1 base, with 11 bases spanning the gap. The CDR3 is 15 amino acids. CDR3 protein: CASSVEGSTSYEQYF. The CDR3 DNA reads TGTGCCAGCAGCGTAGAGGGATCGACATCCTACGAGCAGTACTTC.

The sample holds many counts of this clonotype. Here the CDR3 reads CASSLGGPRETQYF. CDR3 nucleotide sequence: TGTGCCAGCAGCTTAGGGGGGCCGAGAGAGACCCAGTACTTC. The chain combines TRBV7-8 with TRBJ2-5, with a possible D match to TRBD1 (6 bases). Germline V gene data show CDR1 as SGHVS and CDR2 as FQNEAQ. V dropped 1 base and J dropped 4 bases, with 10 bases sitting between them. The CDR3 consists of 14 residues.

This clonotype was seen ten or more times. The V gene is TRBV5-1, the J gene TRBJ2-7; a possible D gene is TRBD1 (6 bases). Germline values: CDR1 SGHRS, CDR2 YFSETQ. The CDR3 totals 15 residues. V lost 1 base and J 3 bases, leaving 14 bases between the germline ends. CDR3 DNA: TGCGCCAGCAGCTTGAGGGGGAATCTAGACTACGAGCAGTACTTC. Translating gives CASSLRGNLDYEQYF.

This clonotype was recorded many times. This chain uses TRBV7-2 with TRBJ2-5; 9 nucleotides agree with TRBD1. The V gene end was trimmed by 5 bases and the J gene end by 5 bases; junction bases not matched to a gene: 6. CDR1 SGHTA and CDR2 FQGNSA come from the germline V gene. The CDR3 has 14 residues. The CDR3 DNA sequence: TGTGCCAGCAGCATACAGGGGGCAGGGGAGACCCAGTACTTC. This sequence encodes CASSIQGAGETQYF.

In its sample, this clonotype was seen a few times. The chain links TRBV12-3 or TRBV12-4 to TRBJ1-4; D call uncertain. The CDR3 extends over 12 amino acids. With 7 bases removed from V and 3 bases from J, the gap between germline ends came to 6 bases. The CDR3 here is CASKGANEKLFF. CDR3 coding DNA: TGTGCCAGCAAGGGTGCTAATGAAAAACTGTTTTTT.

To note about this clonotype: This may stem from a read error, because a much larger clone lies one nucleotide away. V usage is TRBV10-3 and J usage is TRBJ2-5, with D possibly TRBD2 on 5 matching bases. The germline V gene encodes CDR1 ENHRY and CDR2 SYGVKD. Trimming took 6 bases from V and 2 from J, leaving 19 bases between them. CDR3 length: 16 residues. CDR3 in DNA: TGTGCCATCAGCCCAAAATACCGGGGTATACAAGAGACCCAGTACTTC. Protein sequence: CAISPKYRGIQETQYF.

The genes are TRBV6-2 or TRBV6-3 and TRBJ2-3; 9 bases line up with TRBD2. CDR3 length equals 16 residues. The germline gives CDR1 MNHEY, CDR2 SVGEGT. V shed 2 bases, J shed 7 bases, and the junction held 10 bases outside the gene matches. CDR3: CASSYLGGGAANTQYF. The CDR3 DNA reads as TGTGCCAGCAGTTACCTCGGCGGGGGGGCCGCAAATACGCAGTATTTT.

This clonotype was counted ten times or more. The genes are TRBV5-6 and TRBJ2-1; weak D call: TRBD1 (6 bases). The V end lost 5 bases, the J end lost 0 bases, and 15 bases lay between the germline ends. Germline lookup yields CDR1 SGHDT and CDR2 YYEEEE. CDR3 length: 16 residues. The CDR3 region is CASSATGSGSYNEQFF. CDR3 nucleotide sequence: TGTGCCAGCAGTGCCACAGGGTCCGGCTCCTACAATGAGCAGTTCTTC.

In regard to this clonotype: A much larger clone differs from this one at a single base, so this may be a read error. The CDR3 region is CASSLGQTIAKNIQYF. CDR3 DNA: TGTGCCAGCAGCTTGGGACAGACCATAGCCAAAAACATTCAGTACTTC. The chain combines TRBV5-8 with TRBJ2-4; possibly TRBD1 for D (5 bases). The V gene lost 0 bases and the J gene lost 0 bases, with 10 bases spanning the gap. Looked up from germline, CDR1 is SGHTS and CDR2 is YDEGEE. This CDR3 is built from 16 residues.

This clonotype appeared a few times. The J gene is TRBJ2-1, the V gene TRBV27; D unresolved. V lost 5 bases to trimming and J lost 3 bases, with 20 bases between them. Germline CDR1 reads MNHEY; CDR2 reads SMNVEV (reference sequence). The CDR3 sequence is 17 residues long. The CDR3 DNA reads as TGTGCCAGCAGTATTCATTCAATCTCCCCCTTCTACAATGAGCAGTTCTTC. It encodes CASSIHSISPFYNEQFF.

This clonotype was observed many times. The gene calls are TRBV20-1 and TRBJ2-5; 11 bases fit TRBD2. Unmatched junction bases numbered 6, after V lost 7 bases and J lost 2 bases. Germline CDR1 reads DFQATT; CDR2 reads SNEGSKA (reference sequence). This CDR3 is 14 amino acids long. DNA of the CDR3: TGCAGTGTTCAGACTAGCGGGGTGCAAGAGACCCAGTACTTC. It specifies CSVQTSGVQETQYF.

This clonotype was recorded at least ten times. V gene TRBV4-2 combines with J gene TRBJ2-1; tentative D call: TRBD2 (6 bases). Deletions cut 5 bases from V and 2 bases from J, with 13 bases between. CDR3 length: 15 residues. In germline, CDR1 is LGHNA, CDR2 YNFKEQ. The CDR3 nucleotides are TGTGCCAGCAGCACATTTGGGGGGACCTACAATGAGCAGTTCTTC. Its protein is CASSTFGGTYNEQFF.

The genes are TRBV4-2 and TRBJ2-1; 9 bases are shared with TRBD1. The length of the CDR3 is 15 residues. V was clipped by 4 bases and J by 9 bases; unmatched bases: 10. Germline CDR1 reads LGHNA; CDR2 reads YNFKEQ. In DNA form, the CDR3 reads TGTGCCAGCAGCCGGACAGGGGACACTACAATTGAGCAGTTCTTC. Protein sequence: CASSRTGDTTIEQFF.

This clonotype was detected many times. The chain uses TRBV29-1 and TRBJ1-1; 8 bases are a match to TRBD1. With 6 bases clipped from V and 1 base from J, the junction kept 7 bases outside the gene matches. The CDR3 extends over 14 amino acids. CDR1 and CDR2 (germline): SQVTM, ANQGSEA. The CDR3 DNA is TGCAGCGTCTCCGACAGGGGTCGGAACACTGAAGCTTTCTTT. It is translated as CSVSDRGRNTEAFF.

This clonotype was observed at least ten times. This rearrangement joins TRBV7-2 to TRBJ2-3; D might be TRBD2 (6 bases). The V end lost 5 bases, the J end lost 8 bases, and 14 bases lay between the germline ends. Germline lookup yields CDR1 SGHTA and CDR2 FQGNSA. The CDR3 is 13 amino acids. CDR3 in amino acids: CASSVVFGGTQYF. Written as DNA, the CDR3 is TGTGCCAGCAGCGTAGTGTTCGGGGGTACGCAGTATTTT. Looking up the rest from reference TRBV7-2 and TRBJ2-3 gives the full variable domain: GAGVSQSPSNKVTEKGKDVELRCDPISGHTALYWYRQSLGQGLEFLIYFQGNSAPDKSGLPSDRFSAERTGGSVSTLTIQRTQQEDSAVYLCASSVVFGGTQYFGPGTRLTVL.

This clonotype appeared a few times. A much more abundant neighbour one base away suggests this may be a read error. The rearrangement joins TRBV7-2 to TRBJ2-6; 7 nucleotides line up with TRBD1. This CDR3 is built from 15 residues. Germline CDR1 is SGHTA and CDR2 is FQGNSA. CDR3 sequence: CASSVTGAGAHVLTF. CDR3 nucleotide sequence: TGTGCCAGCAGCGTAACAGGGGCTGGGGCCCACGTCCTGACTTTC.

This clonotype was picked up many times. V usage is TRBV7-9 and J usage is TRBJ2-3; 7 nucleotides match TRBD2. This CDR3 spans 15 amino acids. V shed 5 bases and J 6 bases; nucleotides not matched to a gene: 11. In germline, CDR1 is SEHNR, CDR2 FQNEAQ (reference sequence). The CDR3 region has the DNA TGTGCCAGCAGCGCCCTAGCGGCCCGGACGGATACGCAGTATTTT. Translation: CASSALAARTDTQYF.

The chain has TRBV28 and TRBJ1-5; no reliable D call. The CDR3 covers 16 residues. The germline gives CDR1 MDHEN, CDR2 SYDVKM. Trimming took off 2 bases at V and 4 bases at J, with 15 bases between the two ends. The CDR3 DNA follows: TGTGCCAGCAGTTTAGTGGTCGCTACCGAAAATCAGCCCCAGCATTTT. This codes for CASSLVVATENQPQHF.

This clonotype has at least ten counts. V gene TRBV6-6 combines with J gene TRBJ2-7; TRBD2 agrees at 13 bases. V shed 6 bases and J 2 bases; nucleotides not matched to a gene: 4. This CDR3 has 15 residues. Germline CDR1 and CDR2: MNHNY and SVGAGI (reference sequence). CDR3 sequence: CASSTTSGGTYEQYF. CDR3 sequence (DNA): TGTGCCAGCAGCACGACTAGCGGGGGGACCTACGAGCAGTACTTC.

In this sample, this clonotype turned up a few times. V usage is TRBV5-8 and J usage is TRBJ2-3, with D perhaps TRBD1 (6 bases). Germline CDR1 SGHTS, CDR2 YDEGEE. The CDR3 has 14 amino acids. V was cut by 5 bases and J by 0 bases, with 10 bases left in between. CDR3 amino acids: CASRGAVSTDTQYF. In DNA, the CDR3 is TGTGCCAGCAGGGGGGCGGTTAGCACAGATACGCAGTATTTT.

The chain uses TRBV5-1 and TRBJ1-6; 11 positions agree with TRBD1. The trim removed 5 bases at V and 9 bases at J, leaving 10 bases unmatched. The CDR3 has 16 amino acids. Germline CDR1 reads SGHRS; CDR2 reads YFSETQ. In DNA form, the CDR3 reads TGCGCCAGCAGTTTAGGGACAGGGGGAGGAAGTTCACCCCTCCACTTT. It codes for CASSLGTGGGSSPLHF.

This sequence joins TRBV5-1 and TRBJ2-7, with TRBD1 as a possible D gene (6 bases). CDR3 length: 13 residues. V was trimmed by 3 bases and J by 6 bases, leaving 13 bases between them. The germline V gene has CDR1 SGHRS and CDR2 YFSETQ. CDR3 bases: TGCGCCAGCAGCTCCCCCGACAGGAGCGAGCAGTACTTC. It translates to CASSSPDRSEQYF.

This clonotype was counted at least ten times. The J gene is TRBJ2-7, the V gene TRBV20-1, with TRBD1 matching 10 bases. In germline, CDR1 is DFQATT, CDR2 SNEGSKA (reference sequence). Trimming took 5 bases from V and 3 from J; bases not matched to a gene: 7. The CDR3 loop spans 14 amino acids. CDR3 loop: CSAPRGTGDYEQYF. For the CDR3, the DNA is TGCAGTGCTCCCCGGGGGACAGGGGACTACGAGCAGTACTTC.

A remark on this clonotype: A read error is possible here, since a much larger clone lies one base away. The chain joins TRBV20-1 to TRBJ2-7, with D perhaps TRBD1 or TRBD2 (5 bases each). CDR3 length: 13 amino acids. Germline V gene sequence: CDR1 DFQATT, CDR2 SNEGSKA (reference sequence). Trimming left V 4 bases short and J 3 bases short, with 13 bases between. The DNA for the CDR3 is TGCAGTGCTACACCCGGGACCTGCTACGAGCAGTACTTC. As protein: CSATPGTCYEQYF.

Ten or more counts support this clonotype. The chain links TRBV2 to TRBJ2-1; TRBD2 agrees at 8 bases. Germline lookup yields CDR1 SNHLY and CDR2 FYNNEI. CDR3 size: 15 residues. With V trimmed by 1 base and J by 2 bases, 1 base remained unmatched. CDR3 loop: CASSEERGTYNEQFF. Here the CDR3 DNA reads TGTGCCAGCAGTGAAGAGCGGGGGACCTACAATGAGCAGTTCTTC.

The chain carries TRBV7-9 and TRBJ2-7, with D perhaps given as TRBD1 or TRBD2 (7 bases each). Germline V gives CDR1 SEHNR, CDR2 FQNEAQ (reference sequence). The CDR3 totals 13 residues. Trimming cost V 7 bases and J 5 bases, with 15 bases left between them. CDR3 coding DNA: TGTGCCAGCACCCGGGGAGGGGGCAACGAGCAGTACTTC. Protein product: CASTRGGGNEQYF.

This clonotype was counted many times. This chain links TRBV7-9 with TRBJ2-5; TRBD1 matches 7 bases. Looked up from germline, CDR1 is SEHNR and CDR2 is FQNEAQ (reference sequence). The V gene end was trimmed by 0 bases and the J gene end by 5 bases; junction bases not matched to a gene: 3. This CDR3 comprises 14 residues. CDR3 in DNA: TGTGCCAGCAGCTTAGCAGGGGGCGACGAGACCCAGTACTTC. Encoded protein: CASSLAGGDETQYF. Variable domain in full (rest from reference TRBV7-9 and TRBJ2-5): DTGVSQNPRHKITKRGQNVTFRCDPISEHNRLYWYRQTLGQGPEFLTYFQNEAQLEKSRLLSDRFSAERPKGSFSTLEIQRTEQGDSAMYLCASSLAGGDETQYFGPGTRLLVL.

This sequence joins TRBV7-9 and TRBJ1-6, with D perhaps matching TRBD1 (6 bases). This CDR3 is 14 amino acids long. Germline CDR1 is SEHNR and CDR2 is FQNEAQ (reference sequence). V dropped 2 bases and J dropped 9 bases, with 11 bases sitting between them. In nucleotides, the CDR3 is TGTGCCAGCAGCTTACGGCAGGGGAGTTCACCCCTCCACTTT. Translated, it gives CASSLRQGSSPLHF.

The CDR3 coding sequence is TGTGCCAGCAGTTACCCTACGACTAGGGGGTCTAGCACAGATACGCAGTATTTT. Translating it yields CASSYPTTRGSSTDTQYF. This chain uses TRBV6-5 with TRBJ2-3; D is possibly TRBD1 or TRBD2 (6 bases each). Germline V CDR1 and CDR2: MNHEY, SVGAGI. Between the trimmed V and J ends, which lost 2 bases and 0 bases, there was a span of 18 bases. This CDR3 region has 18 residues.

The rearrangement uses TRBV4-1 and TRBJ2-3, with a tentative D call TRBD2 (5 bases). From germline, CDR1 is MGHRA and CDR2 YSYEKL. V was pared by 0 bases and J by 8 bases, with 12 bases between. The CDR3 runs to 14 residues. The CDR3 bases are TGCGCCAGCAGCCAAGATCTCGGGATCGGTACGCAGTATTTT. Amino acid sequence: CASSQDLGIGTQYF.